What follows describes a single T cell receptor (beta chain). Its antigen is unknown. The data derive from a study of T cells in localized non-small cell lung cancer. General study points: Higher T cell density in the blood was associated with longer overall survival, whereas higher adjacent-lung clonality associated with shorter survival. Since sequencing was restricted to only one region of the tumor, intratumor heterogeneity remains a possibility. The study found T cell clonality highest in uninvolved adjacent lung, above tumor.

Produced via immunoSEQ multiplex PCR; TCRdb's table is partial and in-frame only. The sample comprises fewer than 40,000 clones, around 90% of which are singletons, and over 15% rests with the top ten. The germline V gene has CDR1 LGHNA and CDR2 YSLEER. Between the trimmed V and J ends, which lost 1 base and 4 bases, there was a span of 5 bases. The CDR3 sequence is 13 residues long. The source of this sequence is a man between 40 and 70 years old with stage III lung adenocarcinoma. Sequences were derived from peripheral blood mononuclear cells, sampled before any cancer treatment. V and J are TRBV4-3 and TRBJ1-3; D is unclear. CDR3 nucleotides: TGCGCCAGCAGCCAAGCGGGGGGAAACACCATATATTTT. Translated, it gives CASSQAGGNTIYF.